The rows below give T cell receptor beta chains drawn from one sample of a study of Ad26.COV2.S vaccination and SARS-CoV-2 variants. Only in-frame clones appear in the TCRdb table, and some are missing; sequencing was by immunoSEQ multiplex PCR. The sample contains 380,000 or so clones, 80% to 90% of which appear only once. Material: peripheral blood, obtained in a trial of Ad26.COV2.S vaccine versus placebo. The receptor set was obtained from a person aged 18 to 65 who received the Ad26.COV2.S COVID-19 vaccine or a placebo. Both conserved end residues are part of each CDR3. D genes are given only for firm matches. Only part of the rows carry a size: once, few, many, or a class if the clone is expanded.

V: TRBV2
length: 14
D: TRBD2
J: TRBJ2-7
size: .
DNA: TGTGCCAGCAGTGACTGGACTAGCGGGAATGAGCAGTACTTC
CDR3: CASSDWTSGNEQYF

V: TRBV18
length: 14
D: TRBD2
J: TRBJ2-7
size: .
DNA: TGTGCCAGCTCACCCGGGACTAGCCGGCACGAGCAGTACTTC
CDR3: CASSPGTSRHEQYF

V: TRBV6-2/TRBV6-3
length: 17
D: .
J: TRBJ1-2
size: .
DNA: TGTGCCAGCAGTTACTCTCAGGGGACCGCGGCTAACTATGGCTACACCTTC
CDR3: CASSYSQGTAANYGYTF

V: TRBV9
length: 15
D: .
J: TRBJ2-5
size: .
DNA: TGTGCCAGCAGCGTAGGGAGGGTCCCTGGGGGGACCCAGTACTTC
CDR3: CASSVGRVPGGTQYF

V: TRBV2
length: 13
D: .
J: TRBJ1-1
size: .
DNA: TGTGCCAGCAGTCGGGAAGGGAGCACTGAAGCTTTCTTT
CDR3: CASSREGSTEAFF

V: TRBV5-1
length: 17
D: .
J: TRBJ2-3
size: .
DNA: TGCGCCAGCAGCCTTCGAGTGGGCAGCTCTAGCACAGATACGCAGTATTTT
CDR3: CASSLRVGSSSTDTQYF

V: TRBV7-8
length: 17
D: .
J: TRBJ2-6
size: .
DNA: TGTGCCAGCAGCCCCGGGACGGGATACTCTGGGGCCAACGTCCTGACTTTC
CDR3: CASSPGTGYSGANVLTF

V: TRBV19
length: 14
D: .
J: TRBJ1-4
size: .
DNA: TGTGCCAGTACCCCGACGGAACGTAATGAAAAACTGTTTTTT
CDR3: CASTPTERNEKLFF

V: TRBV11-2
length: 15
D: TRBD2
J: TRBJ2-1
size: .
DNA: TGTGCCAGCAGCCAAGGGACTAGCCCATACAATGAGCAGTTCTTC
CDR3: CASSQGTSPYNEQFF

V: TRBV9
length: 14
D: TRBD1
J: TRBJ2-5
size: .
DNA: TGTGCCAGCAGCGTCGGGACAGGGATTGAGACCCAGTACTTC
CDR3: CASSVGTGIETQYF

V: TRBV7-2
length: 14
D: .
J: TRBJ1-2
size: .
DNA: TGTGCCAGCAGCCCGCGGTTGGGGGATCGTGGCTACACCTTC
CDR3: CASSPRLGDRGYTF

V: TRBV9
length: 13
D: .
J: TRBJ2-7
size: .
DNA: TGTGCCAGCAGCACCGGACAGAATTACGAGCAGTACTTC
CDR3: CASSTGQNYEQYF

V: TRBV6-5
length: 16
D: TRBD1
J: TRBJ2-1
size: once
DNA: TGTGCCAGCAGTTCTCGGACAGGGAATTCCTACAATGAGCAGTTCTTC
CDR3: CASSSRTGNSYNEQFF

V: TRBV9
length: 14
D: .
J: TRBJ2-3
size: .
DNA: TGTGCCAGCAGCGTAGGGGGTTTTGCAGATACGCAGTATTTT
CDR3: CASSVGGFADTQYF

V: TRBV11-2
length: 18
D: .
J: TRBJ2-6
size: .
DNA: TGTGCCAGCAGCCCTGGGGACCGCTTGGAGGCTGGGGCCAACGTCCTGACTTTC
CDR3: CASSPGDRLEAGANVLTF

V: TRBV18
length: 14
D: .
J: TRBJ2-3
size: .
DNA: TGTGCCAGCTCACCTGCGAAGAACACAGATACGCAGTATTTT
CDR3: CASSPAKNTDTQYF

V: TRBV6-5
length: 16
D: .
J: TRBJ2-2
size: .
DNA: TGTGCCAGCAGTTACTCGGGCGGGCCAGTCACCGGGGAGCTGTTTTTT
CDR3: CASSYSGGPVTGELFF

V: TRBV30
length: 15
D: .
J: TRBJ1-5
size: .
DNA: TGTGCCTGGAGAGACAGGCGCCAACCCAATCAGCCCCAGCATTTT
CDR3: CAWRDRRQPNQPQHF

V: TRBV28
length: 14
D: .
J: TRBJ2-4
size: .
DNA: TGTGCCAGCAGCCCCCAGGCCTTAGGGACCGGTCAGTACTTC
CDR3: CASSPQALGTGQYF

V: TRBV5-1
length: 15
D: .
J: TRBJ1-2
size: .
DNA: TGCGCCAGCAGCTCCGCCGGTGGCGATTTCTATGGCTACACCTTC
CDR3: CASSSAGGDFYGYTF

V: TRBV15
length: 14
D: .
J: TRBJ1-6
size: .
DNA: TGTGCCACCAGCAGAGATATTCAGGGTTCACCCCTCCACTTT
CDR3: CATSRDIQGSPLHF

V: TRBV6-2/TRBV6-3
length: 16
D: .
J: TRBJ1-2
size: .
DNA: TGTGCCAGCAGTCGCCCGGGCGGGGGGGCTAACTATGGCTACACCTTC
CDR3: CASSRPGGGANYGYTF

V: TRBV7-2
length: 13
D: .
J: TRBJ1-1
size: .
DNA: TGTGCCAGCAGCTTATCGGGGGAGACTGAAGCTTTCTTT
CDR3: CASSLSGETEAFF

V: TRBV5-1
length: 12
D: .
J: TRBJ2-5
size: .
DNA: TGCGCCAGCAGCTCCTCCCAAGAGACCCAGTACTTC
CDR3: CASSSSQETQYF

V: TRBV5-5
length: 13
D: .
J: TRBJ1-4
size: .
DNA: TGTGCCAGCAGTACCATCCCGGGGGAAAAACTGTTTTTT
CDR3: CASSTIPGEKLFF

V: TRBV5-1
length: 16
D: .
J: TRBJ2-1
size: .
DNA: TGCGCCAGCAGCGCCACCGGGACTTCTAATTACAATGAGCAGTTCTTC
CDR3: CASSATGTSNYNEQFF

V: TRBV20-1
length: 11
D: .
J: TRBJ2-1
size: .
DNA: TGCAGTGCTAGTAAGCGTAATGAGCAGTTCTTC
CDR3: CSASKRNEQFF

V: TRBV13
length: 14
D: .
J: TRBJ2-2
size: once
DNA: TGTGCCAGCAGTGCCGGACGGAACACCGGGGAGCTGTTTTTT
CDR3: CASSAGRNTGELFF

V: TRBV6-5
length: 15
D: .
J: TRBJ2-2
size: .
DNA: TGTGCCAGCAGTTACCAGGGTCGGATCACCGGGGAGCTGTTTTTT
CDR3: CASSYQGRITGELFF

V: TRBV2
length: 15
D: TRBD2
J: TRBJ2-3
size: .
DNA: TGTGCCAGCACTCGACTAGCGGGGAAAACAGATACGCAGTATTTT
CDR3: CASTRLAGKTDTQYF

V: TRBV6-1
length: 16
D: TRBD1
J: TRBJ2-2
size: .
DNA: TGTGCCAGCAGTGCCATTGCAGGGGGCGACGGCGGGGAGCTGTTTTTT
CDR3: CASSAIAGGDGGELFF

V: TRBV5-1
length: 15
D: .
J: TRBJ1-1
size: .
DNA: TGCGCCAGCAGCTTGGGTGGCGGAGGGAACACTGAAGCTTTCTTT
CDR3: CASSLGGGGNTEAFF

V: TRBV7-6
length: 16
D: TRBD1
J: TRBJ1-4
size: .
DNA: TGTGCCAGCAGCCCGGACAGGGGTGGGGCTAATGAAAAACTGTTTTTT
CDR3: CASSPDRGGANEKLFF

V: TRBV24-1
length: 14
D: .
J: TRBJ2-2
size: .
DNA: TGTGCCACCAGAGGGGACGGGTCCACCGGGGAGCTGTTTTTT
CDR3: CATRGDGSTGELFF

V: TRBV10-2
length: 15
D: TRBD2
J: TRBJ2-1
size: .
DNA: TGCGCCAGCAGTGTCGGTAGCGGGAGCCTGAATGAGCAGTTCTTC
CDR3: CASSVGSGSLNEQFF

V: TRBV19
length: 15
D: TRBD1
J: TRBJ2-7
size: .
DNA: TGTGCCAGTAGTATTACCGGGACAGGGCCGCGCGAGCAGTACTTC
CDR3: CASSITGTGPREQYF

V: TRBV9
length: 16
D: TRBD2
J: TRBJ2-1
size: .
DNA: TGTGCCAGCAGCGTAGGAGGCGGGAGGAACTACAATGAGCAGTTCTTC
CDR3: CASSVGGGRNYNEQFF

V: TRBV19
length: 15
D: TRBD1
J: TRBJ1-6
size: .
DNA: TGTGCCAGTAGCAAGACAGGGGCCGGGGAGTCACCCCTCCACTTT
CDR3: CASSKTGAGESPLHF

V: TRBV7-3
length: 15
D: TRBD1
J: TRBJ1-1
size: .
DNA: TGTGCCAGCAGCTTAAACAGGGGGTTAGACACTGAAGCTTTCTTT
CDR3: CASSLNRGLDTEAFF

V: TRBV7-9
length: 14
D: .
J: TRBJ2-1
size: .
DNA: TGTGCCAGCAGCTTTTCACCCAGGGGTTATGAGCAGTTCTTC
CDR3: CASSFSPRGYEQFF

V: TRBV29-1
length: 14
D: TRBD2
J: TRBJ2-7
size: .
DNA: TGCAGCGTTGATGGGCTAGCGGGGACCTACGAGCAGTACTTC
CDR3: CSVDGLAGTYEQYF

V: TRBV13
length: 14
D: .
J: TRBJ1-4
size: .
DNA: TGTGCCAGCAGCTTGCGGAGTTTCAATGAAAAACTGTTTTTT
CDR3: CASSLRSFNEKLFF

V: TRBV9
length: 15
D: TRBD2
J: TRBJ2-2
size: .
DNA: TGTGCCAGCAGCGTGACTAGCGAGTCTCACGGGGAGCTGTTTTTT
CDR3: CASSVTSESHGELFF

V: TRBV27
length: 15
D: .
J: TRBJ1-2
size: .
DNA: TGTGCCAGCAGTTTAAGTCGGACAGCCCACTATGGCTACACCTTC
CDR3: CASSLSRTAHYGYTF

V: TRBV15
length: 13
D: .
J: TRBJ1-2
size: .
DNA: TGTGCCACCAGCAGAGATCGGTGGGATGGCTACACCTTC
CDR3: CATSRDRWDGYTF

V: TRBV5-6
length: 17
D: TRBD2
J: TRBJ2-5
size: .
DNA: TGTGCCAGCAGCTTACCACGACTAGCGGGGGGGCAAGAGACCCAGTACTTC
CDR3: CASSLPRLAGGQETQYF